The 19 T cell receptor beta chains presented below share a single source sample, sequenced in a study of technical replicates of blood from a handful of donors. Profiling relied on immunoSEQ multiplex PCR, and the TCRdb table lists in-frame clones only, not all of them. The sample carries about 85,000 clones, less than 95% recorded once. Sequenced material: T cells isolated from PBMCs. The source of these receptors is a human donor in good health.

CDR3 protein: CASSLIDRVNTEAFF. DNA of the CDR3: TGTGCCAGCAGCTTGATCGACCGGGTGAACACTGAAGCTTTCTTT. The rearrangement links TRBV5-6 to TRBJ1-1; D remains unclear. Trimming shortened V by 1 base and J by 0 bases, and 10 bases separated the two germline ends. The germline V gene has CDR1 SGHDT and CDR2 YYEEEE. The CDR3 totals 15 residues.

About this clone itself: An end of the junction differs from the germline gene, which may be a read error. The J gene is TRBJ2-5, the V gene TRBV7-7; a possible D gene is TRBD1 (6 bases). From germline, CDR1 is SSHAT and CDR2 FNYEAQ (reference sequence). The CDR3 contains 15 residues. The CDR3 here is CASSPTGGTQETQYF. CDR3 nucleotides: TGTGCTAGCAGCCCGACAGGAGGAACGCAAGAGACCCAGTACTTC.

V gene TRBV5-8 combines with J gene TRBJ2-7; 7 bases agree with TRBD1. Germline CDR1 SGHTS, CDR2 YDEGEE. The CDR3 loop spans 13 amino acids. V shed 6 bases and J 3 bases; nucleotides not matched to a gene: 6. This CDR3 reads CASNPGQRYEQYF. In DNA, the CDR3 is TGTGCCAGCAACCCGGGACAGCGCTACGAGCAGTACTTC.

The chain's CDR3 is CASSLAQIYNEQFF. The DNA of the CDR3 is TGTGCCAGCAGCTTAGCACAAATCTACAATGAGCAGTTCTTC. This chain links TRBV7-9 with TRBJ2-1; D gene uncertain. V lost 0 bases, J lost 3 bases, and 6 bases lay in between. Germline CDR1 and CDR2: SEHNR and FQNEAQ (reference sequence). The CDR3 length is 14 residues.

CDR3 amino acids: CASSLRPLGQGSSYEQYF. CDR3 nucleotide sequence: TGTGCCAGCAGCCTGAGACCCTTGGGACAGGGTTCTTCCTACGAGCAGTACTTC. The chain links TRBV7-6 to TRBJ2-7; 9 bases align to TRBD1. This CDR3 has 18 residues. CDR1 is SGHVS, CDR2 FNYEAQ, per germline. V trimming: 5 bases; J trimming: 1 base; junction bases outside the gene matches: 15.

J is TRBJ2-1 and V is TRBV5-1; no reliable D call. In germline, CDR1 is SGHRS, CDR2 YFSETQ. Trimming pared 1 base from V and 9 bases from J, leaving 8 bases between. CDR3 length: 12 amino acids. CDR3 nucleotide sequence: TGCGCCAGCAGCTTGTATCCTACTGAGCAGTTCTTC. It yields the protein CASSLYPTEQFF.

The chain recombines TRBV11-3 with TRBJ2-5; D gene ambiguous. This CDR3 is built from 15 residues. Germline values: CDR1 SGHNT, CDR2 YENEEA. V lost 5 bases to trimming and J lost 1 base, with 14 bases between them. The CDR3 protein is CASSRNSNPQETQYF. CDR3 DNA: TGTGCCAGCAGCCGTAATAGTAACCCCCAAGAGACCCAGTACTTC.

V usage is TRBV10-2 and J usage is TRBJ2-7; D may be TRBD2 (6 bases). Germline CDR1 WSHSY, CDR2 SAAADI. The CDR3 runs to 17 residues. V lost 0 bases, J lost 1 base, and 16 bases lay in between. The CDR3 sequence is CASSESRDLEYSYEQYF. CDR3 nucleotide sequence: TGCGCCAGCAGTGAGTCCCGGGACTTAGAATATTCCTACGAGCAGTACTTC.

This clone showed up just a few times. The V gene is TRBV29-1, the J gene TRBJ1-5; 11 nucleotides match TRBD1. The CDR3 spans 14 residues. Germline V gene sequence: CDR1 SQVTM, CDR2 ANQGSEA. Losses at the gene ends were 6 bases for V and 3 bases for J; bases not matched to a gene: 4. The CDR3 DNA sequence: TGCAGCGTCCGGACAGGGGGCTACAATCAGCCCCAGCATTTT. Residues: CSVRTGGYNQPQHF.

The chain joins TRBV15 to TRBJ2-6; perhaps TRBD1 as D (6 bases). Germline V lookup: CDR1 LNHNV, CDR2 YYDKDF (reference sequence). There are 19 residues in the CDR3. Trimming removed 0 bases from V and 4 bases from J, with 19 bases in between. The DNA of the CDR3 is TGTGCCACCAGCAGAGACTCCGGGACAACCTCTCAAGGGGCCAACGTCCTGACTTTC. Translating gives CATSRDSGTTSQGANVLTF. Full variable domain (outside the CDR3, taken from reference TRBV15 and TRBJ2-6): DAMVIQNPRYQVTQFGKPVTLSCSQTLNHNVMYWYQQKSSQAPKLLFHYYDKDFNNEADTPDNFQSRRPNTSFCFLDIRSPGLGDTAMYLCATSRDSGTTSQGANVLTFGAGSRLTVL.

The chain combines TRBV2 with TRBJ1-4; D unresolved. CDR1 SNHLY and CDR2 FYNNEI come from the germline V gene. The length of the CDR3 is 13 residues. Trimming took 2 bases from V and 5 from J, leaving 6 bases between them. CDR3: CASSEQVNEKLFF. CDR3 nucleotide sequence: TGTGCCAGCAGTGAACAGGTGAATGAAAAACTGTTTTTT.

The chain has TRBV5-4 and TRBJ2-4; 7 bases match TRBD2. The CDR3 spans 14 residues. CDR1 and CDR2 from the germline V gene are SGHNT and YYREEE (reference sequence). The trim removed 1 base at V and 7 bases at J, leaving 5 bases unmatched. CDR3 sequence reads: CASSLTAGSNIQYF. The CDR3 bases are TGTGCCAGCAGCTTGACAGCGGGAAGTAACATTCAGTACTTC.

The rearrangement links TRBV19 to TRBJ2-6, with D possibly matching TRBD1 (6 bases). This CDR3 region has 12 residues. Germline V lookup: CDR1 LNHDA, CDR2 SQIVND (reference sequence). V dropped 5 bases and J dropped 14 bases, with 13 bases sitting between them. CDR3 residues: CASSPNRDLLTF. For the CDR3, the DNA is TGTGCCAGTAGTCCTAACAGGGATCTCCTGACTTTC.

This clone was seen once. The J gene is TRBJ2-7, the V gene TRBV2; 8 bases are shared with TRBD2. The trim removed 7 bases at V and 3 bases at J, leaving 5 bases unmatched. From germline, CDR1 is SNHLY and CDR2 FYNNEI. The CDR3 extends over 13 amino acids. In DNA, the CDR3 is TGTGCCAGCATTGAGCGGGAGAGCTACGAGCAGTACTTC. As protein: CASIERESYEQYF.

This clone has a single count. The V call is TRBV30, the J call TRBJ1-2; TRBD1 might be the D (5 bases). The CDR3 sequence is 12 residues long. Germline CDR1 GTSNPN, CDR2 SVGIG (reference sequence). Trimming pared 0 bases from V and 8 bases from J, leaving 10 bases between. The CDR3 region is CAWSVSGRGYTF. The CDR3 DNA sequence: TGTGCCTGGAGTGTATCAGGGCGAGGCTACACCTTC.

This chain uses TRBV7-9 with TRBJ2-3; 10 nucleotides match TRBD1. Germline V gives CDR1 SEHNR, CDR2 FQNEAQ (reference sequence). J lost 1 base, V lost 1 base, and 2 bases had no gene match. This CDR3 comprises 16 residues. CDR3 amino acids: CASSLGQGARTDTQYF. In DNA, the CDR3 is TGTGCCAGCAGCTTAGGACAGGGGGCCCGCACAGATACGCAGTATTTT.

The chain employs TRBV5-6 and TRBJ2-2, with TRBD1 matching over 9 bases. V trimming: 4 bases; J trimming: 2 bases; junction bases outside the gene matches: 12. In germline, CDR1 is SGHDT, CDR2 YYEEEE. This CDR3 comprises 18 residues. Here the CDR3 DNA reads TGTGCCAGCAGCCGCAGAGTTTCGGGACAGGGAAACACCGGGGAGCTGTTTTTT. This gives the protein CASSRRVSGQGNTGELFF.

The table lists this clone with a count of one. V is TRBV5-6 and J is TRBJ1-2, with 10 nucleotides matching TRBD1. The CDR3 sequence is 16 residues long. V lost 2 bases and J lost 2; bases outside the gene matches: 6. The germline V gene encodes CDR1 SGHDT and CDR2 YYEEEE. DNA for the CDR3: TGTGCCAGCAGCTTTTCCGGGACAGGGGTAAACTATGGCTACACCTTC. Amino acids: CASSFSGTGVNYGYTF.

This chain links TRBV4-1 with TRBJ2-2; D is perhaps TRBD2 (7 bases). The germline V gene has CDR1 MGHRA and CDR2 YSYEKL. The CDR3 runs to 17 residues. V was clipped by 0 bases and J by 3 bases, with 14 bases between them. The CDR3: CASSQDGGGGDTGELFF. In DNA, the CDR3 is TGCGCCAGCAGCCAAGATGGGGGAGGGGGAGACACCGGGGAGCTGTTTTTT.